This T cell receptor beta chain comes out of a study of blood T cell repertoires in COVID-19. Looking at the study overall: The samples span acute and convalescent COVID-19 from the United States, Italy and Spain.

In the study's own analysis: Nucleated cell number was recorded as an estimate derived from reference gene primer amplification. Produced via immunoSEQ multiplex PCR; TCRdb's table is partial and in-frame only. The DNA gave D and trimming, while V, J and clone size come from that table. The table lists a few hundred thousand clones, 70% to 90% of them singletons. This CDR3 is 16 amino acids long. The V gene lost 4 bases and the J gene lost 4 bases, with 18 bases spanning the gap. The sequence was collected from a human donor in a cohort sampled during active COVID-19. Sequencing was carried out using peripheral blood. The chain has TRBV23-1 and TRBJ2-3; D uncertain. TRBV23-1 is an ORF, and what it does is uncertain. Here the CDR3 reads CASSPRLHLSSDTQYF. The CDR3 region has the DNA TGCGCCAGCAGTCCCAGACTTCATCTAAGCTCAGATACGCAGTATTTT.